Each of the 21 T cell receptor beta chains below was sequenced from the same sample in a study of blood T cell repertoires in COVID-19. TCRdb's table, derived via immunoSEQ multiplex PCR, lists solely in-frame clones and lacks some. The table lists 350,000 or so clones, just over 85% of them singletons. What was sequenced was PBMCs or T cells enriched from blood (not recorded which). The receptors come from a woman aged 40 to 50 with acute COVID-19.

The chain carries TRBV7-3 and TRBJ2-5; 10 bases match TRBD2. CDR1 and CDR2 (germline): SGHTA, FQGTGA. The V and J ends lost 4 bases and 5 bases, in that order; junction bases with no gene match: 7. This CDR3 has 15 residues. The CDR3: CASSSSGLASETQYF. DNA of the CDR3: TGTGCCAGCAGCTCTTCGGGACTAGCGAGCGAGACCCAGTACTTC.

J is TRBJ1-2 and V is TRBV9; 8 bases align to TRBD1. Germline V gives CDR1 SGDLS, CDR2 YYNGEE. CDR3 length: 12 residues. Trimming took 3 bases from V and 7 from J; bases not matched to a gene: 2. CDR3 DNA sequence: TGTGCCAGCAGCGCAGGGGGCCTTGGCTACACCTTC. Its protein product is CASSAGGLGYTF. Full variable domain (rest looked up from reference TRBV9 and TRBJ1-2): DSGVTQTPKHLITATGQRVTLRCSPRSGDLSVYWYQQSLDQGLQFLIQYYNGEERAKGNILERFSAQQFPDLHSELNLSSLELGDSALYFCASSAGGLGYTFGSGTRLTVV.

The genes are TRBV27 and TRBJ1-3, with 9 bases aligning to TRBD1. CDR3 length equals 18 residues. CDR1 and CDR2 (germline): MNHEY, SMNVEV (reference sequence). Losses at the gene ends were 5 bases for V and 3 bases for J; bases not matched to a gene: 14. The CDR3 loop is CASSRNQTGGKIGNTIYF. As DNA, the CDR3 is TGTGCCAGCAGTCGTAACCAGACAGGGGGAAAAATTGGAAACACCATATATTTT.

Concerning this clone itself: The sample has other DNA sequences that encode this CDR3 too. The chain carries TRBV11-2 and TRBJ1-2; D possibly corresponds to TRBD1 (6 bases). Trimming removed 8 bases at V and 5 bases at J, with 15 bases between. The length of the CDR3 is 13 residues. Germline lookup yields CDR1 SGHAT and CDR2 FQNNGV. CDR3 bases: TGTGCCAGCTCACCGGGACACGGATATGGCTACACCTTC. It encodes CASSPGHGYGYTF. Full variable domain (remainder filled in from reference TRBV11-2 and TRBJ1-2): EAGVAQSPRYKIIEKRQSVAFWCNPISGHATLYWYQQILGQGPKLLIQFQNNGVVDDSQLPKDRFSAERLKGVDSTLKIQPAKLEDSAVYLCASSPGHGYGYTFGSGTRLTVV.

This chain joins TRBV7-3 and TRBJ1-3; D is perhaps TRBD1 (5 bases). V was clipped by 5 bases and J by 3 bases, with 14 bases between them. Germline V gene lookup returns CDR1 SGHTA and CDR2 FQGTGA. The CDR3 has 15 amino acids. The CDR3 coding sequence is TGTGCCAGCAGCCCTGGGGCAACGGTTGGAAACACCATATATTTT. As protein: CASSPGATVGNTIYF.

The V call is TRBV19, the J call TRBJ2-2; tentative D call: TRBD2 (5 bases). The CDR3 sequence is 14 residues long. Trimming removed 9 bases at V and 7 bases at J, with 18 bases between. CDR1 LNHDA and CDR2 SQIVND come from the germline V gene (reference sequence). The CDR3 loop reads CASHFGRGGGELFF. The CDR3 bases are TGTGCCAGCCATTTCGGTCGGGGTGGCGGGGAGCTGTTTTTT.

V is TRBV5-4 and J is TRBJ2-1; D perhaps matches TRBD2 (6 bases). V gave up 1 base and J gave up 0 bases, with 11 bases separating them. The V gene's germline CDR1 is SGHNT and CDR2 YYREEE (reference sequence). The CDR3 extends over 16 amino acids. The CDR3 reads CASSLSGLLSYNEQFF. The DNA for the CDR3 is TGTGCCAGCAGCTTGTCGGGACTCCTCTCCTACAATGAGCAGTTCTTC.

The chain uses TRBV12-5 and TRBJ2-7, with 8 bases lining up with TRBD2. The CDR3 runs to 13 residues. Germline V gene sequence: CDR1 LGHNT, CDR2 FRNRAP. V lost 9 bases, J lost 4 bases, and 8 bases stayed unmatched. CDR3 sequence (DNA): TGTGCTAGCGGGAGGGACACAACTTACGAGCAGTACTTC. Encoded protein: CASGRDTTYEQYF.

V gene TRBV5-1 combines with J gene TRBJ2-5; 7 nucleotides line up with TRBD1. Unmatched junction bases numbered 8, after V lost 2 bases and J lost 4 bases. This CDR3 contains 15 residues. Per the germline V gene, CDR1 is SGHRS and CDR2 is YFSETQ. The CDR3 loop is CASSLRVGGGETQYF. CDR3 nucleotides: TGCGCCAGCAGCTTACGTGTAGGGGGCGGAGAGACCCAGTACTTC.

V is TRBV7-3 and J is TRBJ2-1; 9 nucleotides align to TRBD1. This CDR3 contains 15 residues. Germline CDR1 reads SGHTA; CDR2 reads FQGTGA. The J segment lost 3 bases and the V segment lost 5 bases, leaving 5 bases of the junction unmatched. The CDR3 loop reads CASSEDRGGYNEQFF. In nucleotides, the CDR3 is TGTGCCAGCAGCGAGGACAGGGGAGGCTACAATGAGCAGTTCTTC.

The gene calls are TRBV6-2 or TRBV6-3 and TRBJ1-5; D is undetermined. V was pared by 2 bases and J by 0 bases, with 5 bases between. Looked up from germline, CDR1 is MNHEY and CDR2 is SVGEGT. The CDR3 loop spans 14 amino acids. The CDR3 region is CASSYVGSNQPQHF. The DNA for the CDR3 is TGTGCCAGCAGTTACGTCGGTAGCAATCAGCCCCAGCATTTT.

V and J are TRBV6-5 and TRBJ1-1; 8 nucleotides agree with TRBD1. With 6 bases clipped from V and 7 bases from J, the junction kept 10 bases outside the gene matches. The CDR3 spans 14 residues. CDR1 and CDR2 (germline): MNHEY, SVGAGI. CDR3: CASSVPGGTGEAFF. The CDR3 DNA reads TGTGCCAGCAGCGTACCTGGGGGGACAGGTGAAGCTTTCTTT.

This clone is a singleton in its sample. CDR3 nucleotide sequence: TGTGCCAGCAGTCGTAGCGGGAGGGTTAAATACGAGCAGTACTTC. The encoded protein is CASSRSGRVKYEQYF. V is TRBV28 and J is TRBJ2-7, with TRBD2 matching 11 bases. Germline values: CDR1 MDHEN, CDR2 SYDVKM. After removal of 5 bases from V and 4 bases from J, the junction contained 7 bases not matched to a gene. The length of the CDR3 is 15 residues.

The V call is TRBV12-3 or TRBV12-4, the J call TRBJ2-7; no firm D call. This CDR3 contains 13 residues. Deletions cut 6 bases from V and 5 bases from J, with 14 bases between. The CDR3 bases are TGTGCCAGCAGCCTTGACAAGTCGGACGAGCAGTACTTC. Translated: CASSLDKSDEQYF.

This chain connects TRBV14 to TRBJ2-1; tentative D call: TRBD2 (5 bases). V lost 1 base, J lost 1 base, and 17 bases lay in between. From germline, CDR1 is SGHDN and CDR2 FVKESK. The CDR3 has 18 amino acids. The CDR3 coding sequence is TGTGCCAGCAGCCAAGCTCTAGGGAGTTTCCGATCCTACAATGAGCAGTTCTTC. This sequence encodes CASSQALGSFRSYNEQFF.

In its sample, this clone was seen once. The chain combines TRBV19 with TRBJ2-1; 9 positions match TRBD1. Unmatched junction bases numbered 26, after V lost 7 bases and J lost 10 bases. This CDR3 spans 19 amino acids. CDR1 LNHDA and CDR2 SQIVND come from the germline V gene (reference sequence). This CDR3 reads CASTSGAGMWTGVDAEQFF. DNA of the CDR3: TGTGCCAGTACATCGGGGGCGGGCATGTGGACAGGGGTCGACGCGGAGCAGTTCTTC.

This clone came up once. This chain links TRBV27 with TRBJ2-2; 7 positions match TRBD2. In germline, CDR1 is MNHEY, CDR2 SMNVEV (reference sequence). With 2 bases clipped from V and 3 bases from J, the junction kept 3 bases outside the gene matches. This CDR3 contains 15 residues. The CDR3 nucleotides are TGTGCCAGCAGTTTAGAGGGGAGGGACACCGGGGAGCTGTTTTTT. Amino acids: CASSLEGRDTGELFF.

The V call is TRBV7-2, the J call TRBJ2-1, with a tentative D call TRBD1 (5 bases). The CDR3 is 17 residues long. Deletions cut 5 bases from V and 0 bases from J, with 17 bases between. Per germline, CDR1 SGHTA and CDR2 FQGNSA. CDR3 sequence: CASSLFGQGSSYNEQFF. The CDR3 DNA sequence: TGTGCCAGCAGCCTCTTCGGGCAGGGAAGCTCCTACAATGAGCAGTTCTTC.

The chain employs TRBV3-1 (or the pseudogene TRBV3-2) and TRBJ1-1; TRBD1 might be the D (6 bases). Trimming removed 7 bases at V and 0 bases at J, with 12 bases between. Germline CDR1 is LGHDT and CDR2 is YNNKEL (reference sequence). The CDR3 length is 14 residues. Here the CDR3 DNA reads TGTGCCAGCAAGGGGGTCGAGATGAACACTGAAGCTTTCTTT. It encodes CASKGVEMNTEAFF.

V and J are TRBV7-2 and TRBJ2-3, with 16 bases lining up with TRBD2. Per the germline V gene, CDR1 is SGHTA and CDR2 is FQGNSA. V shed 1 base, J shed 6 bases, and the junction held 1 base outside the gene matches. The CDR3 totals 16 residues. The CDR3 is CASSLGGLAGGDTQYF. Here the CDR3 DNA reads TGTGCCAGCAGCTTAGGGGGACTAGCGGGAGGGGATACGCAGTATTTT.

The chain couples TRBV28 to TRBJ2-5; the D is unclear. Trimming took off 4 bases at V and 1 base at J, with 10 bases between the two ends. This CDR3 has 14 amino acids. Germline CDR1 and CDR2: MDHEN and SYDVKM. DNA of the CDR3: TGTGCCAGCAGTTCTAGATTCCTCCAAGAGACCCAGTACTTC. It encodes CASSSRFLQETQYF.